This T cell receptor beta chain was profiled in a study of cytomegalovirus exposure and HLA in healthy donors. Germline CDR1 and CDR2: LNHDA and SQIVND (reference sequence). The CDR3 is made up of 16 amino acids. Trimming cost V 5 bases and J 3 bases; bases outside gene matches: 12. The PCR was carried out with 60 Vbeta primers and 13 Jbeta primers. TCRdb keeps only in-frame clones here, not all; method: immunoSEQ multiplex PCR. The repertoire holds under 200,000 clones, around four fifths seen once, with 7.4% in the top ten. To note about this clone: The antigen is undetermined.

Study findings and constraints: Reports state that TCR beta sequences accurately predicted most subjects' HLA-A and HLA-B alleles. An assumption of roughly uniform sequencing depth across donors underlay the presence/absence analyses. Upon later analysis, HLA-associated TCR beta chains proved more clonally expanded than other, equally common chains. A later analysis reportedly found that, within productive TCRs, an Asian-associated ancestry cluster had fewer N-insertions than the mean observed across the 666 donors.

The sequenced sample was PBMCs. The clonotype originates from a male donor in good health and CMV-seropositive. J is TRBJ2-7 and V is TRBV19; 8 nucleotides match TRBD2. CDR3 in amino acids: CASSAMTGGLLYEQYF. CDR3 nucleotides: TGTGCCAGTAGTGCCATGACGGGGGGGCTCCTCTACGAGCAGTACTTC.